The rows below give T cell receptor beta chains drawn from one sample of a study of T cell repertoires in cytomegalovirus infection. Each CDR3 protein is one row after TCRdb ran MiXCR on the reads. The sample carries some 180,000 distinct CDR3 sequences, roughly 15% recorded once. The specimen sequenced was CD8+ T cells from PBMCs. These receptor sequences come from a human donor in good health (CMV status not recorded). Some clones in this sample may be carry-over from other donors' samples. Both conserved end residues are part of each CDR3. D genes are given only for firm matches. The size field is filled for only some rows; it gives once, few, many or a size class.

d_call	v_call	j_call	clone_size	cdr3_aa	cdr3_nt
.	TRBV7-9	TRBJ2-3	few	CASRTRGGREGTDTQYF	TGTGCCAGCAGAACCAGGGGGGGACGGGAAGGCACAGATACGCAGTATTTT
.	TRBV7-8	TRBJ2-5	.	CASSLEAGGTQYF	TGTGCCAGCAGCTTAGAAGCCGGGGGGACCCAGTACTTC
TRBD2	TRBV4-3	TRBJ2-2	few	CASSPPTGGNTGELFF	TGCGCCAGCAGCCCCCCCACGGGGGGGAACACCGGGGAGCTGTTTTTT
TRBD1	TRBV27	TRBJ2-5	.	CASSLSPGGETQYF	TGTGCCAGCAGTTTATCGCCAGGGGGAGAGACCCAGTACTTC
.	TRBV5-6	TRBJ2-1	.	CASSLGRSEQFF	TGTGCCAGCAGCTTGGGAAGGAGTGAGCAGTTCTTC
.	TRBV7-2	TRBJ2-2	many	CASRVTGELFF	TGTGCCAGCAGAGTGACCGGGGAGCTGTTTTTT
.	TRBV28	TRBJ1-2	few	CASSSGVGGSVYTF	TGTGCCAGCAGTTCGGGGGTCGGTGGGTCGGTCTACACCTTC
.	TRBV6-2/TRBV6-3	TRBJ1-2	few	CASSYGDTYGYTF	TGTGCCAGCAGTTACGGGGACACCTATGGCTACACCTTC
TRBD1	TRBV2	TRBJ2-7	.	CASRNRGQEQYF	TGTGCCAGCAGGAACAGGGGGCAAGAGCAGTACTTC
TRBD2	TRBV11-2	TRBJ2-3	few	CASSLTSEAGGNTDTQYF	TGTGCCAGCAGCCTGACCTCCGAAGCGGGGGGGAACACAGATACGCAGTATTTT
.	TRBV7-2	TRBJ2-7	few	CASSFFTTDLNSYEQYF	TGTGCCAGCAGCTTTTTTACGACTGACCTTAACTCCTACGAGCAGTACTTC
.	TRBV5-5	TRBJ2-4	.	CASSFRLDEDIQYF	TGTGCCAGCAGCTTCAGGCTAGATGAAGACATTCAGTACTTC
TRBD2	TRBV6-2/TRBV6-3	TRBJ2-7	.	CASSSAGGLYEQYF	TGTGCCAGCAGTTCCGCGGGGGGTCTCTACGAGCAGTACTTC
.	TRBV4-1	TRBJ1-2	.	CASSQRGNWEGYTF	TGCGCCAGCAGCCAAAGGGGGAACTGGGAGGGCTACACCTTC
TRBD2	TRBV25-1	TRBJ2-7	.	CASGRGHNEQYF	TGTGCCAGCGGGAGGGGTCACAACGAGCAGTACTTC
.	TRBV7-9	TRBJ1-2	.	CASSPRVYGYTF	TGTGCCAGCAGCCCCAGGGTCTATGGCTACACCTTC
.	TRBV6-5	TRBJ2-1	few	CASSYDVSNNEQFF	TGTGCCAGCAGTTACGATGTATCCAACAATGAGCAGTTCTTC
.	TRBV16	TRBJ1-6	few	CASSQRGERVNSPLHF	TGTGCCAGCAGCCAACGGGGGGAGAGGGTCAATTCACCCCTCCACTTT
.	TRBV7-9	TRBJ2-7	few	CASSLPDPSSYEQYF	TGTGCCAGCAGCCTCCCGGACCCAAGCTCCTATGAGCAGTACTTC
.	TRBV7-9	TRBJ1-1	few	CAPSLDKGLDTEAFF	TGTGCCCCCAGCTTAGATAAGGGATTAGACACTGAAGCTTTCTTT
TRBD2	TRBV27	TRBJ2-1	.	CASRGSSGGDYNEQFF	TGTGCCAGCAGAGGATCCAGCGGGGGGGACTACAATGAGCAGTTCTTC
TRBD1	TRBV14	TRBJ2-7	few	CASSQGNRGHYEQYF	TGTGCCAGCAGCCAAGGTAACAGGGGCCACTACGAGCAGTACTTC